Listed here are 6 T cell receptor beta chains from one sample, sequenced in a study of T cell responses to AZD1222 COVID-19 vaccine. TCRdb's table, derived via immunoSEQ multiplex PCR, lists solely in-frame clones and lacks some. The data show around 65,000 clones, more than 70% seen once. The sequencing here drew on peripheral blood, taken on day 0 of AZD1222 vaccination. The receptor set was obtained from an adult in good health.

V gene TRBV5-8 combines with J gene TRBJ1-5; D uncertain. The CDR3 is 11 amino acids. CDR1 and CDR2 from the germline V gene are SGHTS and YDEGEE. Deletions cut 0 bases from V and 7 bases from J, with 2 bases between. The CDR3 DNA reads as TGTGCCAGCAGCTTGGTCCAGCCCCAGCATTTT. It is translated as CASSLVQPQHF.

This sequence joins TRBV3-1 (or the pseudogene TRBV3-2) and TRBJ2-6; no reliable D call. The germline V gene encodes CDR1 LGHDT and CDR2 YNNKEL (reference sequence). The length of the CDR3 is 14 residues. V dropped 4 bases and J dropped 0 bases, with 4 bases sitting between them. CDR3 in amino acids: CASSRSSGANVLTF. The CDR3 DNA follows: TGTGCCAGCAGCCGGAGCTCTGGGGCCAACGTCCTGACTTTC.

The rearrangement uses TRBV18 and TRBJ2-3; 7 nucleotides line up with TRBD1. CDR3 length: 17 residues. Looked up from germline, CDR1 is KGHSH and CDR2 is LQKENI. The ends lost 1 base at V and 0 bases at J; junction bases unmatched: 7. The DNA of the CDR3 is TGTGCCAGCTCACCACGTGCAGACAGGGTGAGCACAGATACGCAGTATTTT. It translates to CASSPRADRVSTDTQYF.

The genes are TRBV11-2 and TRBJ2-3; TRBD1 is a possible D gene (6 bases). V was clipped by 7 bases and J by 6 bases, with 17 bases between them. Germline CDR1 SGHAT, CDR2 FQNNGV. This CDR3 contains 14 residues. The CDR3 DNA reads as TGTGCCAGCACCTTCTGGGGGCTATCGGATACGCAGTATTTT. This encodes CASTFWGLSDTQYF.

The chain joins TRBV7-8 to TRBJ2-5; D possibly corresponds to TRBD2 (5 bases). V was clipped by 8 bases and J by 1 base, with 11 bases between them. CDR1 and CDR2 (germline): SGHVS, FQNEAQ. The CDR3 is 13 residues long. The CDR3 coding sequence is TGTGCCAGCCACGGGGATCTCCAAGAGACCCAGTACTTC. As protein: CASHGDLQETQYF.

This sequence joins TRBV29-1 and TRBJ1-2, with D tentatively TRBD1 (6 bases). With 3 bases removed from V and 2 bases from J, the gap between germline ends came to 16 bases. CDR3 length equals 15 residues. Germline CDR1 is SQVTM and CDR2 is ANQGSEA. CDR3 region: CSVDLLGTSNYGYTF. Here the CDR3 DNA reads TGCAGCGTTGATCTCCTGGGGACAAGCAACTATGGCTACACCTTC.